This TCR beta chain was recovered during a study of T-cell reconstitution after alpha-beta-depleted transplantation in children. The TCRbeta library was prepared with unique molecular identifiers. TCRdb reprocessed the PCR reads with MiXCR, giving one entry per CDR3 protein. The table lists approximately 340,000 distinct CDR3 sequences, about a tenth of them singletons. The CDR3 is made up of 15 amino acids. Losses at the gene ends were 6 bases for V and 0 bases for J; bases not matched to a gene: 8. In its sample, this clonotype was seen many times. The sequencing used PBMCs from the stem cell graft donor, collected from the stem cell graft. The TCR comes from a human donor who donated a stem cell graft to a child with acute lymphoblastic leukemia. V usage is TRBV12-3 or TRBV12-4 and J usage is TRBJ2-7; 7 bases line up with TRBD2. The CDR3 DNA reads as TGTGCCAGCAGCCCGATGGGGGGGAACTCCTACGAGCAGTACTTC. It specifies CASSPMGGNSYEQYF.